This T cell receptor (beta chain) is from a study of blood T cell repertoires in COVID-19. The overall study: Spain, Italy and the United States supplied samples that represented acute and convalescent COVID-19.

The protocol was immunoSEQ multiplex PCR, while the TCRdb copy is restricted to in-frame clones and leaves out a portion. The sample has just over 250,000 clones, around 86% seen once; the top ten hold roughly 9.8%. This clone has more than one count but fewer than ten. This receptor was identified in a man aged 40-50 years who had recovered from COVID-19. Sequencing used peripheral blood.

CDR3 loop: CASSTSGTESSYEQYF. CDR3 in DNA: TGTGCCAGCAGCACATCCGGGACAGAGAGCTCCTACGAGCAGTACTTC. This chain links TRBV7-3 with TRBJ2-7, with 7 positions matching TRBD1. CDR1 is SGHTA, CDR2 FQGTGA, per germline. CDR3 length equals 16 residues. With V trimmed by 5 bases and J by 0 bases, 10 bases remained unmatched.